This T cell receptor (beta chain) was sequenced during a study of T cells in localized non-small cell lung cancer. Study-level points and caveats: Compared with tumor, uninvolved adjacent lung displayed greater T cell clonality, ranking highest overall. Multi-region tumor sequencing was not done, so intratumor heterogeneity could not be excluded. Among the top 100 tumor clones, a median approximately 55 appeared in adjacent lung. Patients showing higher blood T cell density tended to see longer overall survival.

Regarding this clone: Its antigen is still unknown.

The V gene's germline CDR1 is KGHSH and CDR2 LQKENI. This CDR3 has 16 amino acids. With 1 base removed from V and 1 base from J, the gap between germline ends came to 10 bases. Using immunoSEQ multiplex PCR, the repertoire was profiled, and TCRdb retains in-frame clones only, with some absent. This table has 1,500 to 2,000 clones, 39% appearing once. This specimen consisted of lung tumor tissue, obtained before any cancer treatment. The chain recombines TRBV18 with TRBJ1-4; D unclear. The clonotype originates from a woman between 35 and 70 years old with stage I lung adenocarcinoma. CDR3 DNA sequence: TGTGCCAGCTCACCACTGAGACACCAAACTAATGAAAAACTGTTTTTT. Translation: CASSPLRHQTNEKLFF.